The 9 T cell receptor beta chains listed next were all sequenced from one sample in a study of OX40 agonist ivuxolimab in advanced cancers. Here immunoSEQ multiplex PCR was the method, and the copy in TCRdb shows in-frame clones only, minus some. The repertoire holds 1,800 or so clones, 73% seen once, with around 33% in the top ten. The sequences come from CD4+ or CD8+ T cells sorted from blood, collected in a trial of the OX40 agonist ivuxolimab. The receptors stem from an adult with an advanced solid tumor such as melanoma, head and neck, liver or kidney cancer.

This clone was found once. The genes are TRBV27 and TRBJ1-6; TRBD1 matches at 9 bases. The CDR3 is 16 amino acids. Germline-derived CDR1 and CDR2 are MNHEY and SMNVEV (reference sequence). With V trimmed by 0 bases and J by 6 bases, 3 bases remained unmatched. The CDR3 DNA reads as TGTGCCAGCAGTTTATCACAACAGGGGGCTAATTCACCCCTCCACTTT. Its protein is CASSLSQQGANSPLHF.

Within the sample, this clone is large. The rearrangement links TRBV5-1 to TRBJ1-2, with TRBD1 matching over 7 bases. V lost 4 bases to trimming and J lost 8 bases; unmatched junction nucleotides: 11. CDR1 is SGHRS, CDR2 YFSETQ, per germline. CDR3 length: 14 residues. The CDR3, as DNA: TGCGCCAGCAGCGACGAGGGACAGTCGGGGGGCTACACCTTC. Translation gives CASSDEGQSGGYTF.

This clone is large by share. The chain links TRBV14 to TRBJ1-1; the D gene is possibly TRBD1 (5 bases). The CDR3 covers 13 residues. Germline V gene sequence: CDR1 SGHDN, CDR2 FVKESK. The ends were cut back, 1 base at V and 10 bases at J, with 13 bases in the middle. CDR3 in amino acids: CASSQADGAAAFF. As DNA, the CDR3 is TGTGCCAGCAGCCAAGCGGATGGGGCAGCAGCTTTCTTT.

A few counts support this clone. The chain uses TRBV5-6 and TRBJ2-2, with 14 bases that match TRBD2. Germline assignment: CDR1 SGHDT and CDR2 YYEEEE. This CDR3 has 17 residues. The trim removed 3 bases at V and 5 bases at J, leaving 6 bases unmatched. In DNA, the CDR3 is TGTGCCAGCAGCTCCCGACTAGCGGGGGGGCCAACCGGGGAGCTGTTTTTT. Its protein is CASSSRLAGGPTGELFF.

The CDR3 sequence: CASSSRDINTGELFF. CDR3 nucleotides: TGTGCCAGCAGTTCCAGGGACATCAACACCGGGGAGCTGTTTTTT. This sequence joins TRBV6-5 and TRBJ2-2, with D possibly being TRBD1 (6 bases). This CDR3 is 15 amino acids long. Trimming removed 4 bases from V and 2 bases from J, with 11 bases in between. Per germline, CDR1 MNHEY and CDR2 SVGAGI.

This chain connects TRBV27 to TRBJ2-7, with D perhaps matching TRBD2 (5 bases). V dropped 4 bases and J dropped 7 bases, with 20 bases sitting between them. Germline V lookup: CDR1 MNHEY, CDR2 SMNVEV (reference sequence). The CDR3 sequence is 15 residues long. The DNA for the CDR3 is TGTGCCAGCAGTTCCCAAGGGCCGGGGTTCAGGGAGCAGTACTTC. Translating it yields CASSSQGPGFREQYF.

This chain joins TRBV6-5 and TRBJ2-7, with TRBD1 matching over 11 bases. V was pared by 5 bases and J by 11 bases, with 11 bases of the junction left unmatched. The length of the CDR3 is 14 residues. In germline, CDR1 is MNHEY, CDR2 SVGAGI. The DNA for the CDR3 is TGTGCCAGCAGTCTCGGGACAGGGGGTATCCAAAAGTACTTC. Its protein product is CASSLGTGGIQKYF.

This chain's CDR3 is CASSLWEGAGYGYTF. DNA for the CDR3: TGTGCCAGCAGTTTATGGGAGGGGGCGGGCTATGGCTACACCTTC. J is TRBJ1-2 and V is TRBV6-6, with TRBD1 matching 7 bases. CDR3 length: 15 residues. V lost 4 bases and J lost 4; bases outside the gene matches: 9. Germline V gives CDR1 MNHNY, CDR2 SVGAGI (reference sequence).

The rearrangement links TRBV27 to TRBJ1-6; tentative D call: TRBD1 (5 bases). Germline assignment: CDR1 MNHEY and CDR2 SMNVEV (reference sequence). The CDR3 covers 15 residues. V shed 3 bases and J shed 3 bases, with 9 bases lying between them. CDR3 in DNA: TGTGCCAGCAGTTTGCGGGGGTTCTATAATTCACCCCTCCACTTT. It is translated as CASSLRGFYNSPLHF.